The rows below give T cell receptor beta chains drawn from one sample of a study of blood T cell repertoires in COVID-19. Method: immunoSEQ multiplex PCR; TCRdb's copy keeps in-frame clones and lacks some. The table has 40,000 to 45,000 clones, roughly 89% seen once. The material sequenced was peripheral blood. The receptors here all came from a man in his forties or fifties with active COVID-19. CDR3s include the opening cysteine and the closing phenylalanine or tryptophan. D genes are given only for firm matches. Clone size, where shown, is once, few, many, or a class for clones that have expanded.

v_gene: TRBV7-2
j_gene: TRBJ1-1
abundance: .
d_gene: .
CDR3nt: TGTGCCAGCAGCATTAACCGGGGGAGCACTGAAGCTTTCTTT
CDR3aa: CASSINRGSTEAFF

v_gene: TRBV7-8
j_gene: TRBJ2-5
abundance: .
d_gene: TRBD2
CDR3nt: TGTGCCAGCAGCCCCCGCGGGGGGACTAGCGGGAGGGCGGAGGAGACCCAGTACTTC
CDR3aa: CASSPRGGTSGRAEETQYF

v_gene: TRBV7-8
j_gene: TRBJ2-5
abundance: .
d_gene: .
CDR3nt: TGTGCCAGCAGTTGGGACTTAGAGACCCAGTACTTC
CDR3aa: CASSWDLETQYF

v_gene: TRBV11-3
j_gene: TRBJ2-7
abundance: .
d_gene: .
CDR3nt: TGTGCCAGCAGCTCCGGGATCCCCTACGAGCAGTACTTC
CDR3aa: CASSSGIPYEQYF

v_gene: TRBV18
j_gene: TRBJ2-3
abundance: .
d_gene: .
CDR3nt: TGTGCCAGCTCAGGGGACACGAGCACAGATACGCAGTATTTT
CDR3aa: CASSGDTSTDTQYF

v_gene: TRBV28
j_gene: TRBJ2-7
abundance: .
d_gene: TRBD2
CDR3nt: TGTGCCACGACTAGCGGGAGCTACGAGCAGTACTTC
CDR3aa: CATTSGSYEQYF

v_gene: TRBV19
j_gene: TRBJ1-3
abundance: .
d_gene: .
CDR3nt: TGTGCCAGTACCGATCGGGGGATCTCTGGAAACACCATATATTTT
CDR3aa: CASTDRGISGNTIYF

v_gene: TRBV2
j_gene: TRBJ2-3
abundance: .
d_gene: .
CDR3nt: TGTGCCAGCAGTAGAGCGGATAGCACAGATACGCAGTATTTT
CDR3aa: CASSRADSTDTQYF

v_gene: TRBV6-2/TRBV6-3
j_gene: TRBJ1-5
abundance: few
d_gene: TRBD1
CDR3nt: TGTGCCAGCAGCCAAGACAGGGGTCAGCCCCAGCATTTT
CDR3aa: CASSQDRGQPQHF

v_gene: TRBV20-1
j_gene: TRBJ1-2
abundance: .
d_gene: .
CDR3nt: TGCAGTGCTCCCTCCGGGGGCTACACCTTC
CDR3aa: CSAPSGGYTF

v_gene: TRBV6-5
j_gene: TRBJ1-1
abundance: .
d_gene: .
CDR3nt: TGTGCCAGCAGTTACTGGGGAGAGCACACTGAAGCTTTCTTT
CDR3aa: CASSYWGEHTEAFF

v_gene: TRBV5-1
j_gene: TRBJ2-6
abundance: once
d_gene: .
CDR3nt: TGCGCCAGCTCACCCGAGGGTAGATTCGGTCCCTCTGGGGCCAACGTCCTGACTTTC
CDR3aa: CASSPEGRFGPSGANVLTF

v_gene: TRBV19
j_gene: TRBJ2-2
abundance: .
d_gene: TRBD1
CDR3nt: TGTGCCAGTAGTACCGGACAGGGAACCGGGGAGCTGTTTTTT
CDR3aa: CASSTGQGTGELFF

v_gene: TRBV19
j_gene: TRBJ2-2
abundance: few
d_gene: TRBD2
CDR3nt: TGTGCCGGGAGGGTTCGGGAGGACACCGGGGAGCTGTTTTTT
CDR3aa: CAGRVREDTGELFF

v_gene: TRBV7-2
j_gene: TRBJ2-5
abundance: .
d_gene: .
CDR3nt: TGTGCCAGCAGCTGGAGGTACCAAGAGACCCAGTACTTC
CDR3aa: CASSWRYQETQYF

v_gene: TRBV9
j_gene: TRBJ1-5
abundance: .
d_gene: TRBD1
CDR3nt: TGTGCCAGCAGCCTAAGAGGGGACAGCAGGCAGCCCCAGCATTTT
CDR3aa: CASSLRGDSRQPQHF

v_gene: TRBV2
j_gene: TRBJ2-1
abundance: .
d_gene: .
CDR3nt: TGTGCCACCAGCGAGGCCTCCTACAATGAGCAGTTCTTC
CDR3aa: CATSEASYNEQFF

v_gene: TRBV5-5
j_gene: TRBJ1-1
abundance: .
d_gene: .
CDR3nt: TGTGCCAGCAGCTTGTACAGAAACACTGAAGCTTTCTTT
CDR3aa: CASSLYRNTEAFF

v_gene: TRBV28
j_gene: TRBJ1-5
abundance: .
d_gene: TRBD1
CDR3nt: TGTGCCAGCAGACCTCCCGGGACAGCCTTTAATCAGCCCCAGCATTTT
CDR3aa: CASRPPGTAFNQPQHF

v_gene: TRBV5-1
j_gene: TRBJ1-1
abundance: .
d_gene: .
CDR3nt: TGCGCCAGCAGCTTGCGACAGGCAAACACTGAAGCTTTCTTT
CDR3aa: CASSLRQANTEAFF

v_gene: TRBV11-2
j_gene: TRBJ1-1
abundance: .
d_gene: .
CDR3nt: TGTGCCAGCAGCGCTAGGGGCTCAACTGGTACTGAAGCTTTCTTT
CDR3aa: CASSARGSTGTEAFF

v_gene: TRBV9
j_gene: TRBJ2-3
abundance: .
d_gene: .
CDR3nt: TGTGCCAGCAGCGTAGTGGGGGCGCAGAATGGAGATACGCAGTATTTT
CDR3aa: CASSVVGAQNGDTQYF

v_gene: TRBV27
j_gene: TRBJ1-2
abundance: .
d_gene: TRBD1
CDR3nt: TGTGCCAGCAGGCCGGGACAGGGAAGCGATGGCTACACCTTC
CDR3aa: CASRPGQGSDGYTF